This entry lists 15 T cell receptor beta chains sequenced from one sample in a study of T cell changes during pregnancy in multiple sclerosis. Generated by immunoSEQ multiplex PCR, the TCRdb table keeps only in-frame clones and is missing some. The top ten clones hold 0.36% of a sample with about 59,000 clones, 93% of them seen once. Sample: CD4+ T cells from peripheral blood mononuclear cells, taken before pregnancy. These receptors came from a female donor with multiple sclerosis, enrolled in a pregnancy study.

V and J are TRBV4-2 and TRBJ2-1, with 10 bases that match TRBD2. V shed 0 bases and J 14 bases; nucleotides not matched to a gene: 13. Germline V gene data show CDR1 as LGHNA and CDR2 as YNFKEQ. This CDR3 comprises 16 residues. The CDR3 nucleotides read TGTGCCAGCAGCCAAGAAGCGACCCGGGGACTAGCGCTAGAGTTCTTC. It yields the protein CASSQEATRGLALEFF.

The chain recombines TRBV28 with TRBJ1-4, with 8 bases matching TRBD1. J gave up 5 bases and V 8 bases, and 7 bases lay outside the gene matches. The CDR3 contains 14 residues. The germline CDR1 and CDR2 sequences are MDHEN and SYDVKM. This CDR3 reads CASGLTGGNEKLFF. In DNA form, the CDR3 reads TGTGCCAGCGGATTAACAGGGGGGAATGAAAAACTGTTTTTT. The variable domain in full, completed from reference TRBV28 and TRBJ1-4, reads DVKVTQSSRYLVKRTGEKVFLECVQDMDHENMFWYRQDPGLGLRLIYFSYDVKMKEKGDIPEGYSVSREKKERFSLILESASTNQTSMYLCASGLTGGNEKLFFGSGTQLSVL.

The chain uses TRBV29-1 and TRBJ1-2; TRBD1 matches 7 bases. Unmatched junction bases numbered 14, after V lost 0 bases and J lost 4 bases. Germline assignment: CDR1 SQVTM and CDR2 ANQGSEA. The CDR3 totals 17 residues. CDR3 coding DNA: TGCAGCGTTGAAGAAATATTCCGGGACAGCGGGGGCTATGGCTACACCTTC. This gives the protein CSVEEIFRDSGGYGYTF.

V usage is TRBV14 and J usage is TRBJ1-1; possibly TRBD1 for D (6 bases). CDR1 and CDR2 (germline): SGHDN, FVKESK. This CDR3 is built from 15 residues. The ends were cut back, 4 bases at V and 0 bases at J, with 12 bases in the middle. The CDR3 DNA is TGTGCCAGCAGCCCGCGAGGGGGTTTGAACACTGAAGCTTTCTTT. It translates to CASSPRGGLNTEAFF.

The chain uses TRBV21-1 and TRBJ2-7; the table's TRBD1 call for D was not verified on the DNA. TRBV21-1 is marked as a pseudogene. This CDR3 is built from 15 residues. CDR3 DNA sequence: TGTGCCAGCACCGTACCAGGGGCCCTCTCCTACGAGCAGTACTTC. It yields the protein CASTVPGALSYEQYF.

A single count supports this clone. This CDR3 reads CASSLGGRSGSILEQYF. The CDR3 bases are TGTGCCAGCAGCTTGGGGGGTAGGAGCGGGAGTATCCTCGAGCAGTACTTC. V is TRBV5-4 and J is TRBJ2-7, with 8 nucleotides matching TRBD2. CDR1 and CDR2 from the germline V gene are SGHNT and YYREEE (reference sequence). The trim removed 0 bases at V and 6 bases at J, leaving 14 bases unmatched. This CDR3 has 17 amino acids. Looking up the rest from reference TRBV5-4 and TRBJ2-7 gives the full variable domain: ETGVTQSPTHLIKTRGQQVTLRCSSQSGHNTVSWYQQALGQGPQFIFQYYREEENGRGNFPPRFSGLQFPNYSSELNVNALELDDSALYLCASSLGGRSGSILEQYFGPGTRLTVT.

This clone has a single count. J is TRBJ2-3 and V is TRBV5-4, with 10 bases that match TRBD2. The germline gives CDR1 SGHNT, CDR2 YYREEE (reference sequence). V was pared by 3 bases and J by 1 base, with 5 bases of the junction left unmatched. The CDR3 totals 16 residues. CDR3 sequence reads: CASSSGTSAGTDTQYF. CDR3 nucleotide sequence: TGTGCCAGCAGCTCCGGGACTAGCGCAGGCACAGATACGCAGTATTTT.

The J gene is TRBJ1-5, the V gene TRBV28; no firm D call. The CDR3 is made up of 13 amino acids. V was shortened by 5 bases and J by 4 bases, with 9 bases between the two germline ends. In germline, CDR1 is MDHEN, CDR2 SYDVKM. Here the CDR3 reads CASSTTTNQPQHF. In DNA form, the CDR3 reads TGTGCCAGCAGTACTACTACAAATCAGCCCCAGCATTTT.

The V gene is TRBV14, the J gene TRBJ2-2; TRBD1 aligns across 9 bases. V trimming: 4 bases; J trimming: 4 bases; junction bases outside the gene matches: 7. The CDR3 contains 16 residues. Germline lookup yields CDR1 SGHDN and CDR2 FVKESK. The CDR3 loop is CASSPPGQGPTGELFF. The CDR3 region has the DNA TGTGCCAGCAGCCCTCCGGGACAGGGCCCCACCGGGGAGCTGTTTTTT.

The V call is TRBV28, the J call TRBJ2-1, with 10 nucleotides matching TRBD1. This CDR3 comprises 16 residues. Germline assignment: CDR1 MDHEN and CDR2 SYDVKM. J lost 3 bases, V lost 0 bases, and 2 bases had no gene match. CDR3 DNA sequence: TGTGCCAGCAGTTTATGGGGGACAGGGGACTACAATGAGCAGTTCTTC. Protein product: CASSLWGTGDYNEQFF.

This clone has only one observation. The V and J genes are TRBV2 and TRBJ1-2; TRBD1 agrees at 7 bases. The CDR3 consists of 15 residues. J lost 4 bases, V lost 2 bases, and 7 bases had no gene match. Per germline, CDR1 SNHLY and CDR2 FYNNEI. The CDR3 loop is CASSENDGTAYGYTF. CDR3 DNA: TGTGCCAGCAGTGAAAATGACGGGACAGCCTATGGCTACACCTTC. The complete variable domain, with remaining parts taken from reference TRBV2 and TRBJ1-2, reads EPEVTQTPSHQVTQMGQEVILRCVPISNHLYFYWYRQILGQKVEFLVSFYNNEISEKSEIFDDQFSVERPDGSNFTLKIRSTKLEDSAMYFCASSENDGTAYGYTFGSGTRLTVV.

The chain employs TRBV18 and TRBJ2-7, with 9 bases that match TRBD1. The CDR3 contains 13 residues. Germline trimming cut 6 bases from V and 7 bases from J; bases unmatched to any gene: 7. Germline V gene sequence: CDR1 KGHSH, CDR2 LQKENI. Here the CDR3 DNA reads TGTGCCAGCTCGGAGACAGGGGGTGGGGAGCAGTACTTC. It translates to CASSETGGGEQYF.

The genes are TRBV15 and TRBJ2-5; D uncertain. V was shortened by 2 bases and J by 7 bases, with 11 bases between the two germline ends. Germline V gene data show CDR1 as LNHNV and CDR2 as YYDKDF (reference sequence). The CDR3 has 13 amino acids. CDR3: CATSRSPTGTQYF. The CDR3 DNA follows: TGTGCCACCAGCAGAAGTCCCACGGGGACCCAGTACTTC.

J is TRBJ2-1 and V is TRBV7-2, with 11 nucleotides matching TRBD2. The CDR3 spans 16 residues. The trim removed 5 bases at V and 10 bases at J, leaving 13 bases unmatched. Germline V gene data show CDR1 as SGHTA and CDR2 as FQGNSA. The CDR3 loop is CASSRRTSGSPGEQFF. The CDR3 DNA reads TGTGCCAGCAGCAGACGTACTAGCGGGAGTCCAGGGGAGCAGTTCTTC.

The DNA for the CDR3 is TGTGCCAGTACCCCCGGGACACCTAATGAAAAACTGTTTTTT. Protein product: CASTPGTPNEKLFF. This chain uses TRBV19 with TRBJ1-4; possible D gene TRBD1, 6 bases. The germline CDR1 and CDR2 sequences are LNHDA and SQIVND (reference sequence). The CDR3 runs 14 residues. V shed 7 bases and J shed 3 bases, with 12 bases lying between them.